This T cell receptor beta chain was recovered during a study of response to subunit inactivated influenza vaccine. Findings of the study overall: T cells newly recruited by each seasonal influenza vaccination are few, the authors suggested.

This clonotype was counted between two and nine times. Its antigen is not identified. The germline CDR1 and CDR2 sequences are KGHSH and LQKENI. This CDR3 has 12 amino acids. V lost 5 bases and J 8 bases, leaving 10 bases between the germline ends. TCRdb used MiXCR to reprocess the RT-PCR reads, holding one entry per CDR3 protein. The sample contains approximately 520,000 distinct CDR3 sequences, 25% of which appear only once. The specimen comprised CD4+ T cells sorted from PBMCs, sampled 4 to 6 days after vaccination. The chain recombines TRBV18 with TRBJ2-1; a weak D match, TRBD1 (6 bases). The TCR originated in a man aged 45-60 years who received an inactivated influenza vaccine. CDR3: CASSDRSHEQFF. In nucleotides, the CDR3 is TGTGCCAGCTCAGACAGGTCGCATGAGCAGTTCTTC.